The rows below give T cell receptor beta chains drawn from one sample of a study of shared clonotypes between healthy human individuals. Profiling relied on immunoSEQ multiplex PCR, and the TCRdb table lists in-frame clones only, not all of them. The sample consists of about 670,000 clones, about two thirds of them appearing once. The sequenced material came from memory CD4+ T cells sorted from blood. The receptors here all came from a woman younger than 45 in good health. Each CDR3 is given with its conserved first and last residue. D genes are given only for firm matches. Where a row states a size, it is once, few, many or the class of an expanded clone; other rows omit it.

v_gene	j_gene	d_gene	abundance	CDR3aa	CDR3nt
TRBV18	TRBJ1-2	-	-	CASSPTEANYGYTF	TGTGCCAGCTCTCCCACAGAAGCTAACTATGGCTACACCTTC
TRBV4-2	TRBJ2-5	-	-	CASSRGQILYQETQYF	TGTGCCAGCAGCCGAGGACAGATATTGTACCAAGAGACCCAGTACTTC
TRBV7-2	TRBJ2-1	TRBD2	-	CASSPAGLGEQFF	TGTGCCAGCAGCCCAGCCGGACTAGGTGAGCAGTTCTTC
TRBV2	TRBJ2-3	-	-	CASSVRGLTDTQYF	TGTGCCAGCAGCGTTCGGGGGCTCACAGATACGCAGTATTTT
TRBV11-3	TRBJ2-1	TRBD2	once	CASSLLAAYNEQFF	TGTGCCAGCAGCTTGCTAGCGGCCTACAATGAGCAGTTCTTC
TRBV21-1	TRBJ1-3	-	-	CASGTGRLSGNTIYF	TGTGCCAGCGGAACAGGGCGGCTCTCTGGAAACACCATATATTTT
TRBV7-2	TRBJ2-7	-	once	CASSVDWGDYEQYF	TGTGCCAGCAGCGTGGACTGGGGGGACTACGAGCAGTACTTC
TRBV5-1	TRBJ2-5	-	-	CASSSPLAQETQYF	TGCGCCAGCAGCTCCCCCCTAGCCCAAGAGACCCAGTACTTC
TRBV29-1	TRBJ2-3	-	-	CSVGPKGTGTDTQYF	TGCAGCGTTGGGCCAAAGGGTACGGGGACAGATACGCAGTATTTT
TRBV30	TRBJ2-7	-	-	CAWSSGVEQYF	TGTGCCTGGAGTTCAGGGGTCGAGCAGTACTTC
TRBV2	TRBJ2-1	TRBD1	-	CASSSRTGRSYNEQFF	TGTGCCAGCAGTTCTCGGACAGGGAGGTCCTACAATGAGCAGTTCTTC
TRBV28	TRBJ2-1	-	-	CASSLNSFREQFF	TGTGCCAGCAGTTTGAACTCCTTTCGGGAGCAGTTCTTC
TRBV28	TRBJ1-1	-	-	CASSSTDRYTEAFF	TGTGCCAGCAGTTCAACGGACAGATACACTGAAGCTTTCTTT
TRBV18	TRBJ1-1	-	-	CASSFSRGADTEAFF	TGTGCCAGCTCATTTTCTAGGGGGGCGGACACTGAAGCTTTCTTT
TRBV27	TRBJ2-7	TRBD2	-	CASSLTAGATSGRARHEQYF	TGTGCCAGCAGTTTAACGGCGGGGGCGACTAGCGGGAGGGCGAGACACGAGCAGTACTTC
TRBV5-4	TRBJ2-7	-	-	CASSEGPESYEQYF	TGTGCCAGCAGTGAGGGGCCCGAAAGCTACGAGCAGTACTTC
TRBV6-6	TRBJ1-2	-	few	CASSYGGGERYGYTF	TGTGCCAGCAGTTACGGGGGGGGCGAACGGTATGGCTACACCTTC
TRBV5-5	TRBJ1-4	-	-	CASSAANEKLFF	TGTGCCAGCAGCGCAGCTAATGAAAAACTGTTTTTT
TRBV7-3	TRBJ2-7	-	-	CASSPRWTPPKQQYF	TGTGCCAGCAGCCCCCGATGGACACCGCCTAAACAGCAGTACTTC
TRBV6-6	TRBJ1-5	-	-	CASSYGTGNQPQHF	TGTGCCAGCAGTTACGGGACGGGCAATCAGCCCCAGCATTTT
TRBV4-2	TRBJ2-5	-	-	CASSRNPGSEETQYF	TGTGCCAGCAGCCGAAATCCGGGCTCCGAAGAGACCCAGTACTTC
TRBV10-3	TRBJ1-1	-	-	CAISDGVNTEAFF	TGTGCCATCAGTGACGGTGTGAACACTGAAGCTTTCTTT
TRBV18	TRBJ1-2	-	-	CASSPDFPLGYTF	TGTGCCAGCTCGCCGGATTTCCCTCTTGGCTACACCTTC
TRBV4-2	TRBJ1-5	-	-	CASSQDSPGPGGLNQPQHF	TGTGCCAGCAGCCAAGATTCCCCCGGCCCCGGGGGGCTGAATCAGCCCCAGCATTTT
TRBV5-1	TRBJ2-3	TRBD2	-	CASSLVAGGPDTQYF	TGCGCCAGCAGCTTGGTTGCGGGAGGGCCAGATACGCAGTATTTT
TRBV11-2	TRBJ2-3	TRBD2	-	CASSLAGETDTQYF	TGTGCCAGCAGTCTAGCGGGAGAAACAGATACGCAGTATTTT
TRBV2	TRBJ1-5	-	-	CASSLGGGNQPQHF	TGTGCCAGCAGTTTAGGTGGTGGCAATCAGCCCCAGCATTTT
TRBV6-1	TRBJ2-3	-	-	CASSELGSTDTQYF	TGTGCCAGCAGTGAATTGGGCAGCACAGATACGCAGTATTTT
TRBV28	TRBJ1-5	-	few	CASSRPQVPQHF	TGTGCCAGCAGTCGACCCCAAGTTCCCCAGCATTTT
TRBV14	TRBJ2-1	-	-	CASSSDDGVSYNEQFF	TGTGCCAGCAGCTCAGACGACGGTGTCTCCTACAATGAGCAGTTCTTC
TRBV5-1	TRBJ2-3	-	-	CASSLNPTVTDTQYF	TGCGCCAGCAGTCTAAACCCCACGGTCACAGATACGCAGTATTTT
TRBV27	TRBJ2-7	-	-	CASRTGVSMTYEQYF	TGTGCCAGCAGGACCGGGGTTAGTATGACCTACGAGCAGTACTTC
TRBV10-3	TRBJ1-1	TRBD1	-	CAISPGQWDTEAFF	TGTGCCATCAGCCCGGGACAGTGGGACACTGAAGCTTTCTTT
TRBV7-9	TRBJ2-5	-	many	CASSLEWTEEETQYF	TGTGCCAGCAGCTTAGAGTGGACAGAAGAAGAGACCCAGTACTTC
TRBV27	TRBJ2-6	-	-	CASSTYRARGFSGANVLTF	TGTGCCAGCAGTACTTACAGGGCTAGAGGCTTCTCTGGGGCCAACGTCCTGACTTTC
TRBV28	TRBJ2-5	-	-	CASSPRTNLQETQYF	TGTGCCAGCAGTCCGCGGACCAACCTCCAAGAGACCCAGTACTTC
TRBV7-9	TRBJ2-1	-	-	CASSDGTPQFF	TGTGCCAGCAGCGACGGGACCCCTCAGTTCTTC
TRBV10-2	TRBJ2-3	-	-	CASSEDHTDTQYF	TGCGCCAGCAGTGAGGATCACACGGATACGCAGTATTTT
TRBV11-1	TRBJ2-1	-	-	CASSLWGIATSSYNEQFF	TGTGCCAGCAGCTTATGGGGAATAGCGACGAGCTCCTACAATGAGCAGTTCTTC
TRBV2	TRBJ2-7	TRBD1	-	CASSVIPGQGSEQYF	TGTGCCAGCAGTGTGATTCCGGGACAGGGCAGCGAGCAGTACTTC
TRBV28	TRBJ2-3	-	-	CASSERIPLEMADTQYF	TGTGCCAGCAGCGAGCGAATCCCCCTCGAAATGGCAGATACGCAGTATTTT
TRBV11-2	TRBJ2-7	-	-	CASSLGLARSYEQYF	TGTGCCAGCAGCTTAGGCCTGGCTAGGTCCTACGAGCAGTACTTC
TRBV27	TRBJ2-7	-	-	CASSPVISPRGEQYF	TGTGCCAGCAGCCCCGTGATTAGCCCACGAGGCGAGCAGTACTTC
TRBV18	TRBJ1-1	-	few	CASSPESLNTEAFF	TGTGCCAGCTCACCAGAATCCCTGAACACTGAAGCTTTCTTT